This entry is about one T cell receptor (beta chain). Its antigen is as yet unknown. This table comes from immunoSEQ multiplex PCR, and its TCRdb copy is limited to in-frame clones, with some not included. The sample includes under 45,000 clones, more than 60% seen only once; the top ten take about a tenth. Peripheral blood came from all dose cohorts at three timepoints. The data were obtained in a study of OX40 agonist ivuxolimab in advanced cancers. Study-level results: In CD8+ T cells, expanded clones were on average more numerous than in CD4+. The specificity for antigen of the expanded peripheral T cells was not determined. Partly responding patients at 0.1-3.0 mg/kg showed some of the smallest clonal expansion.

Germline V gene data show CDR1 as LNHDA and CDR2 as SQIVND (reference sequence). The CDR3 spans 15 residues. With 6 bases removed from V and 7 bases from J, the gap between germline ends came to 16 bases. Here the sequenced sample was CD4+ or CD8+ T cells sorted from blood, taken in a trial of the OX40 agonist ivuxolimab. The chain joins TRBV19 to TRBJ1-6; D remains ambiguous. This clonotype was sampled from an adult with an advanced solid tumor such as melanoma, head and neck, liver or kidney cancer. The CDR3 loop is CASREGRSWNSPLHF. DNA of the CDR3: TGTGCCAGTAGGGAAGGGAGGTCTTGGAATTCACCCCTCCACTTT.